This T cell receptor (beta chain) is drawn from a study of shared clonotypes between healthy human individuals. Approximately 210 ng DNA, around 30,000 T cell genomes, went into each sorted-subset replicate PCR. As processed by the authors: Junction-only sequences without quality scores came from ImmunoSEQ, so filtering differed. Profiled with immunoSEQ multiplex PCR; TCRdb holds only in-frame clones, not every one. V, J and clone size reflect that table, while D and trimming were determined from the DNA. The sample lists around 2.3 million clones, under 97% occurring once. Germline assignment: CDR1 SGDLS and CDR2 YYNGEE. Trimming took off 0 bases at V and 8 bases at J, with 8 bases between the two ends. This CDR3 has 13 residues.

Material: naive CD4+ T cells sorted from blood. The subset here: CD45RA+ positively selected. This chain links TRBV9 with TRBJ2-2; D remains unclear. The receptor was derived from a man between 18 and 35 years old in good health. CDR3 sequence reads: CASSVAQVGELFF. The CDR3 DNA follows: TGTGCCAGCAGCGTAGCTCAGGTGGGGGAGCTGTTTTTT. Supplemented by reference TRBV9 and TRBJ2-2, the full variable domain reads DSGVTQTPKHLITATGQRVTLRCSPRSGDLSVYWYQQSLDQGLQFLIQYYNGEERAKGNILERFSAQQFPDLHSELNLSSLELGDSALYFCASSVAQVGELFFGEGSRLTVL.